The entry that follows covers one TCR beta chain sequence. Its antigen remains unidentified. One entry per CDR3 protein, called by TCRdb with MiXCR from the RT-PCR reads. This sample has 530,000 or so distinct CDR3 sequences; 10% to 15% occur once, and the top ten carry 9.5% to 13%. These data belong to a study of response to subunit inactivated influenza vaccine. Broader study findings: The study's authors posited that every seasonal influenza vaccination enlists few new T cells.

Germline V gives CDR1 SGHVT, CDR2 SQSDAQ. Trimming took off 2 bases at V and 3 bases at J, with 16 bases between the two ends. The CDR3 consists of 17 residues. Sequenced here: PBMCs from blood, sampled on the day of vaccination. The clonotype originates from a man aged 45 to 65 who received an inactivated influenza vaccine. The chain combines TRBV7-4 with TRBJ2-2, with D hard to call. CDR3 loop: CASSLILFEPDTGELFF. DNA of the CDR3: TGTGCCAGCAGCTTAATCTTATTCGAGCCTGACACCGGGGAGCTGTTTTTT. Supplemented by reference TRBV7-4 and TRBJ2-2, the full variable domain reads GAGVSQSPRYKVAKRGRDVALRCDSISGHVTLYWYRQTLGQGSEVLTYSQSDAQRDKSGRPSGRFSAERPERSVSTLKIQRTEQGDSAVYLCASSLILFEPDTGELFFGEGSRLTVL.